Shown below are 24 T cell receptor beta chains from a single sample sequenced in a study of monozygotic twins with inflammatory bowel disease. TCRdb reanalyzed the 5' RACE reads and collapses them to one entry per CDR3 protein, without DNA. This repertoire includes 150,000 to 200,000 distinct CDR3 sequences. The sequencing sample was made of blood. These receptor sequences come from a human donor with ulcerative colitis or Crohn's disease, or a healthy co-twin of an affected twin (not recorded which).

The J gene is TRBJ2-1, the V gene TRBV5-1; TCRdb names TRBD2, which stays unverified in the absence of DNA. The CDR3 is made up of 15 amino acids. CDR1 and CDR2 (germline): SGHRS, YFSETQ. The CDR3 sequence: CASSSGGASNNEQFF.

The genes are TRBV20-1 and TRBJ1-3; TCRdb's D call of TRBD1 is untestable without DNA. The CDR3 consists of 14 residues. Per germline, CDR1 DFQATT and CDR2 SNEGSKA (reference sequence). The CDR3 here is CSARGGSSGNTIYF.

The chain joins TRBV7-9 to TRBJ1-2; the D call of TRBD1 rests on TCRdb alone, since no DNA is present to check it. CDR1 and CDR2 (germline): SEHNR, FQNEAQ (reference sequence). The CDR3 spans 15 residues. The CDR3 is CASTDSGTVPYGYTF.

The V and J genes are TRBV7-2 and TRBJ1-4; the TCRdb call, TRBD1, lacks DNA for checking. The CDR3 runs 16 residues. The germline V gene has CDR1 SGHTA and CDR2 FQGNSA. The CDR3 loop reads CASSLARGGLFEKLFF.

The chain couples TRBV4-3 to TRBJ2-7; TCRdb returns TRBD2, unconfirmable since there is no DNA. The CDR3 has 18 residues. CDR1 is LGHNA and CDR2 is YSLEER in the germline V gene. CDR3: CASSQDLPGRVLNNEQYF.

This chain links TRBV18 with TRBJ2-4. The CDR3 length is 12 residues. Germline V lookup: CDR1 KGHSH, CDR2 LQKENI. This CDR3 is CASSPPLNIQYF. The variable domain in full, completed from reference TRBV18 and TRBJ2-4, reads NAGVMQNPRHLVRRRGQEARLRCSPMKGHSHVYWYRQLPEEGLKFMVYLQKENIIDESGMPKERFSAEFPKEGPSILRIQQVVRGDSAAYFCASSPPLNIQYFGAGTRLSVL.

CDR3 region: CASSYGLSSGNTIYF. The chain uses TRBV19 and TRBJ1-3. The CDR3 contains 15 residues. CDR1 is LNHDA and CDR2 is SQIVND in the germline V gene (reference sequence).

The CDR3 reads CASSATSGRGSTDTQYF. The J gene is TRBJ2-3, the V gene TRBV7-9; TCRdb proposes TRBD2, but this gene call is untestable without DNA. Germline CDR1 reads SEHNR; CDR2 reads FQNEAQ (reference sequence). This CDR3 contains 17 residues. Full variable domain (remainder filled in from reference TRBV7-9 and TRBJ2-3): DTGVSQNPRHKITKRGQNVTFRCDPISEHNRLYWYRQTLGQGPEFLTYFQNEAQLEKSRLLSDRFSAERPKGSFSTLEIQRTEQGDSAMYLCASSATSGRGSTDTQYFGPGTRLTVL.

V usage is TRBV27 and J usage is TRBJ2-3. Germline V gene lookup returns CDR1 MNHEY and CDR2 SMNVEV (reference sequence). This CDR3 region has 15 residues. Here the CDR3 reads CASSLIVGSTDTQYF.

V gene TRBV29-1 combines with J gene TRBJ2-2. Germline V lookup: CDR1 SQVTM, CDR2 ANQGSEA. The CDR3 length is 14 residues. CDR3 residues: CSARRAANTGELFF.

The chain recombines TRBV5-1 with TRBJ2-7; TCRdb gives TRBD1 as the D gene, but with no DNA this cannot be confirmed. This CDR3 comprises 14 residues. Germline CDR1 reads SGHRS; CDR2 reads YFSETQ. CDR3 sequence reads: CASSPVGISYEQYF.

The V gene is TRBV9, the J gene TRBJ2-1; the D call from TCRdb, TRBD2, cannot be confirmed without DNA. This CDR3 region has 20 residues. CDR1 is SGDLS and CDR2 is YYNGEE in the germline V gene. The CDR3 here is CASSVGRIGGGLGAYNEQFF.

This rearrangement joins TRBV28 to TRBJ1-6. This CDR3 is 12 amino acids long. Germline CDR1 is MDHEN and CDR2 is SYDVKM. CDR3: CASSYYNSPLHF.

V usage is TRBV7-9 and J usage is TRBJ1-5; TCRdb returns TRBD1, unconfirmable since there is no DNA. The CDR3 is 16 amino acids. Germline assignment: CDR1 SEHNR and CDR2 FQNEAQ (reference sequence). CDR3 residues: CASSLGRQAGNQPQHF.

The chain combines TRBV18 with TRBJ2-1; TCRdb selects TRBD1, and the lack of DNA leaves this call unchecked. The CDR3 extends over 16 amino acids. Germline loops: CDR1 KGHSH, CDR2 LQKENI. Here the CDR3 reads CASSSTGSGPYNEQFF.

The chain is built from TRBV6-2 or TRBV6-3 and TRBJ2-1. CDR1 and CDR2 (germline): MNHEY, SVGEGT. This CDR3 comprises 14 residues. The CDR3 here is CASSSTGPYNEQFF.

The CDR3 loop is CSARGERGYEQYF. This chain uses TRBV20-1 with TRBJ2-7; TCRdb picks TRBD1, but there is no DNA to check that call. The CDR3 runs to 13 residues. CDR1 and CDR2 from the germline V gene are DFQATT and SNEGSKA (reference sequence).

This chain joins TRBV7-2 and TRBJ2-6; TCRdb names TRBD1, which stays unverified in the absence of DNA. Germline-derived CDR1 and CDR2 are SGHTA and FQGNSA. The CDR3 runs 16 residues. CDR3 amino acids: CASRTTGGAGANVLTF.

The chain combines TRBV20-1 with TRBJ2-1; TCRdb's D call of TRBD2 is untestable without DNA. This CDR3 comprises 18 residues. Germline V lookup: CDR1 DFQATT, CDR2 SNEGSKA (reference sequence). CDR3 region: CSANPITGTSGRAYEQFF.

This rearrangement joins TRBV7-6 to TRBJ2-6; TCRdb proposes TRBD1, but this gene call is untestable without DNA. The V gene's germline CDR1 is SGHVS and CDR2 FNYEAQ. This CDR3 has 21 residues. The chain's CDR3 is CASSLVWETLGRSSGANVLTF.

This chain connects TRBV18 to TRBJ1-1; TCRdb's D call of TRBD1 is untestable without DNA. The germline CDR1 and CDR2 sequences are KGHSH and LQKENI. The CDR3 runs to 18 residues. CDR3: CASSPLPGTQMVNTEAFF.

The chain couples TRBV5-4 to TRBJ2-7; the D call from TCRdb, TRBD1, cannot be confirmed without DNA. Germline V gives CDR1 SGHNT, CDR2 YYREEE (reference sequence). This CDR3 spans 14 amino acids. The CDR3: CASTLQDGSYEQYF.

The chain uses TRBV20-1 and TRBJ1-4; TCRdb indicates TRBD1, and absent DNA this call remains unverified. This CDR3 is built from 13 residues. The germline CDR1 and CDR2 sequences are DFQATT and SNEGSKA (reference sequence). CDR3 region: CSARGSGVEKLFF.

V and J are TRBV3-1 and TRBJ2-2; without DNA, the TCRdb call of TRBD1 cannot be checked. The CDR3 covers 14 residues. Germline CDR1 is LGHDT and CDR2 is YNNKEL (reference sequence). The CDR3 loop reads CASSQASGTGELFF.